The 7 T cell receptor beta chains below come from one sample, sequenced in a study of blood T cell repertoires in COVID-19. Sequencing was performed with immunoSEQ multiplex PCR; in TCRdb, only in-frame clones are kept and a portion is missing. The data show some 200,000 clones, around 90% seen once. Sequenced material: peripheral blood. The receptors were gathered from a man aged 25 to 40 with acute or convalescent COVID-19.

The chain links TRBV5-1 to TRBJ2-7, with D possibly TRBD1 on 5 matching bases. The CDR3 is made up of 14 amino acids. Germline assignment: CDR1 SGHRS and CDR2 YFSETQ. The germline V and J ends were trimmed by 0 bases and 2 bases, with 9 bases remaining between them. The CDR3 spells CASSLVWGPYEQYF. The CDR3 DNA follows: TGCGCCAGCAGCTTGGTTTGGGGCCCCTACGAGCAGTACTTC.

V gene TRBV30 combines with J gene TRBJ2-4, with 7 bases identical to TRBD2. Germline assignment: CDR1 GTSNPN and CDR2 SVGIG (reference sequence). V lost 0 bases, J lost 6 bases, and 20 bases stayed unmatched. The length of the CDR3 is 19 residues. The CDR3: CAWSVSSHGAGDFANIQYF. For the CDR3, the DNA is TGTGCCTGGAGTGTATCGAGTCATGGGGCGGGGGACTTTGCAAACATTCAGTACTTC.

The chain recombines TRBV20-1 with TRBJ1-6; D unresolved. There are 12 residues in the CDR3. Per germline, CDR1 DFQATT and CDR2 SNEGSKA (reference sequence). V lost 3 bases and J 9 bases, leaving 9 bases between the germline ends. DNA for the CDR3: TGCAGTGCTAGTGATAACTTTTCACCCCTCCACTTT. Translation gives CSASDNFSPLHF.

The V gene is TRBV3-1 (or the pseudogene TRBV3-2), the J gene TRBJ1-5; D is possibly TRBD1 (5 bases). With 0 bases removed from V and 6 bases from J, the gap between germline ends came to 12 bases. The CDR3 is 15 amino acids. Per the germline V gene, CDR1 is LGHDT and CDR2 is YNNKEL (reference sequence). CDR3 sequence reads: CASSQDQGEGQPQHF. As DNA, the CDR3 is TGTGCCAGCAGCCAAGACCAGGGCGAAGGTCAGCCCCAGCATTTT.

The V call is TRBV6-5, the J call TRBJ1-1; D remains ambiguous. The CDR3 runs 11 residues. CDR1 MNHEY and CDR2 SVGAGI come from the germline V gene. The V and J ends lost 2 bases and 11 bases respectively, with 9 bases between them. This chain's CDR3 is CASSYVGRAFF. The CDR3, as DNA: TGTGCCAGCAGTTACGTTGGGAGGGCTTTCTTT.

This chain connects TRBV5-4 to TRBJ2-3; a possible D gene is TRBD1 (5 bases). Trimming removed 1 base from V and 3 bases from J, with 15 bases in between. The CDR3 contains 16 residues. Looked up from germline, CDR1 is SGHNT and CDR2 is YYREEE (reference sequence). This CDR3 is CASSLSSLQGTDTQYF. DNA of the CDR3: TGTGCCAGCAGCTTGTCTTCTCTTCAGGGTACAGATACGCAGTATTTT.

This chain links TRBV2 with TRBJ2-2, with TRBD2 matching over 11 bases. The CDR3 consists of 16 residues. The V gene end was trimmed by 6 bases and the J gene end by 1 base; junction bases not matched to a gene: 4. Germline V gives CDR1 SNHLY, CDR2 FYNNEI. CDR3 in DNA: TGTGCCAGCAGATCCCTAGCGGGGGGGAACACCGGGGAGCTGTTTTTT. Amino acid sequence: CASRSLAGGNTGELFF.